This T cell receptor beta chain was sequenced in a study of T cells in narcolepsy. The CDR3 has 14 residues. The V and J ends lost 7 bases and 7 bases, in that order; junction bases with no gene match: 12. Germline V gives CDR1 MNHNS, CDR2 SASEGT. This clone was detected only a few times. TCRdb's copy holds only in-frame clones and misses some; the assay was immunoSEQ multiplex PCR. The table lists 30,000 or so clones, 82% of them singletons. Sequencing used CD45RA- memory CD4+ T cells from PBMCs. This TCR was recovered from a human donor with narcolepsy. J is TRBJ2-7 and V is TRBV6-1, with 8 bases fitting TRBD1. The CDR3 spells CASIPDGTGLEQYF. The DNA for the CDR3 is TGTGCCAGCATCCCGGACGGGACAGGCCTTGAGCAGTACTTC.